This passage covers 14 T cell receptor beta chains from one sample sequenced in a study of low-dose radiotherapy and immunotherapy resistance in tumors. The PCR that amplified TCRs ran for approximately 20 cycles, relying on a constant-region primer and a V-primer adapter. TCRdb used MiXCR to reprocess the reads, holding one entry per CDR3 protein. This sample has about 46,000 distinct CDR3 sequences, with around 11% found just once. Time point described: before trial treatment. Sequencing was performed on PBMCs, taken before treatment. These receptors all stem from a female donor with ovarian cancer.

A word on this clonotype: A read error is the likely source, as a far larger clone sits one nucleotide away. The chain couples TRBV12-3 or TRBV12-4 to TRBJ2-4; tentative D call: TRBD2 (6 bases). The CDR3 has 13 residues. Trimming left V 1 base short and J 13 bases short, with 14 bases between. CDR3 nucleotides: TGTGCCAGCAGTTTAGGCGGGGCCTTGGAGCAGTACTTC. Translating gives CASSLGGALEQYF.

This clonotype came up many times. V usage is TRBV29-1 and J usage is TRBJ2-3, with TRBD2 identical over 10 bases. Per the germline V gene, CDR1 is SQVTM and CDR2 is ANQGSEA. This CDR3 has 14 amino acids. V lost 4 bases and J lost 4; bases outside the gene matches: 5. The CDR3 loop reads CSVALLAGADTQYF. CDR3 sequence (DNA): TGCAGCGTTGCCCTCCTAGCGGGGGCAGATACGCAGTATTTT.

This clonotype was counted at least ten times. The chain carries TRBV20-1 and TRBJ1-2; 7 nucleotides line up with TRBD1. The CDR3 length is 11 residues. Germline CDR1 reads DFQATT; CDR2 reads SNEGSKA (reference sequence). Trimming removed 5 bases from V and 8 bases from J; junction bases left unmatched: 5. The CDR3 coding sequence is TGCAGTGCTTCAGGGGGAAGCGGCTACACCTTC. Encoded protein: CSASGGSGYTF.

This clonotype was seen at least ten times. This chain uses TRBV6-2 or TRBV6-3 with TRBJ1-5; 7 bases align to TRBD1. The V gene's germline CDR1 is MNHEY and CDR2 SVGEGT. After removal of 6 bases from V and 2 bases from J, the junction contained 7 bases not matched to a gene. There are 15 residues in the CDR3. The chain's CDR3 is CASSDHRGRNQPQHF. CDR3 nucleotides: TGTGCCAGCAGCGACCACAGGGGACGCAATCAGCCCCAGCATTTT.

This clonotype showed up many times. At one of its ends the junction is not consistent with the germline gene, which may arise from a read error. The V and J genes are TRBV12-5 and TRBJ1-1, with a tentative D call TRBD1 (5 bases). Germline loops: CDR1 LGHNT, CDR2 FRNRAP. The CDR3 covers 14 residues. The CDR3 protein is CASGLGRGNTEAFF. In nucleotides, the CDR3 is TGTGCTAGTGGGTTGGGGCGGGGGAACACTGAAGCTTTCTTT.

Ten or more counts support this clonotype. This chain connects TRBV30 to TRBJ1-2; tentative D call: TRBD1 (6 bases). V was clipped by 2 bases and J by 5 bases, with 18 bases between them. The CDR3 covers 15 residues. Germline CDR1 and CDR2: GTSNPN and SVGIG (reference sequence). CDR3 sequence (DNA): TGTGCCTGGAGTCCTTTCTCTGGGGGCCGGTATGGCTACACCTTC. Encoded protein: CAWSPFSGGRYGYTF.

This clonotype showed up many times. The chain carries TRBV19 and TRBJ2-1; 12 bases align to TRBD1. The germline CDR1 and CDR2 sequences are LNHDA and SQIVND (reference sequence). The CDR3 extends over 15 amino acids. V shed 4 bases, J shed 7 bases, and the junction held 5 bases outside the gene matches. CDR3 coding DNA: TGTGCCAGTAGTAGCCCGGGACAGGGGGCAAATGAGCAGTTCTTC. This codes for CASSSPGQGANEQFF.

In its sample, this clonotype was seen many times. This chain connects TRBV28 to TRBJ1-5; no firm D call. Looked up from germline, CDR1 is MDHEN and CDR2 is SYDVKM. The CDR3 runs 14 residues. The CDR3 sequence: CPPRAGFGNQPQHF. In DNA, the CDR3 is TGTCCGCCGCGGGCAGGATTTGGCAATCAGCCCCAGCATTTT.

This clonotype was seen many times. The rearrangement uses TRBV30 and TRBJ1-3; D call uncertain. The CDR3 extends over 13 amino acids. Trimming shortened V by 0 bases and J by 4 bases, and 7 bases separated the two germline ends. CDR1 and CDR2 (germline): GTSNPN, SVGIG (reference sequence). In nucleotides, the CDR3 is TGTGCCTGGAGTGTAACCATCGGAAACACCATATATTTT. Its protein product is CAWSVTIGNTIYF.

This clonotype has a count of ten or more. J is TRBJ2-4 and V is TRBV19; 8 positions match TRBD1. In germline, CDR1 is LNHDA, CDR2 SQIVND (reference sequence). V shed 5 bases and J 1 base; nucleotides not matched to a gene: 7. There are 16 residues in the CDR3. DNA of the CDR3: TGTGCCAGTAGTCCAGGACAGGGAGAGGCCAAAAACATTCAGTACTTC. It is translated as CASSPGQGEAKNIQYF.

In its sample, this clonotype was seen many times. The CDR3 spells CASSEYTEAFF. The CDR3 coding sequence is TGTGCCAGCAGTGAGTACACTGAAGCTTTCTTT. The V and J genes are TRBV6-1 and TRBJ1-1, with no clear D. V was pared by 3 bases and J by 3 bases, with 2 bases between. The germline V gene encodes CDR1 MNHNS and CDR2 SASEGT. This CDR3 is built from 11 residues.

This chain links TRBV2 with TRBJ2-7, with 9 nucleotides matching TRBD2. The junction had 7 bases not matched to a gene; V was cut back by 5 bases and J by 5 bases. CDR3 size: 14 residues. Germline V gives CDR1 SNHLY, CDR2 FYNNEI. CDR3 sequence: CASSQGLATHEQYF. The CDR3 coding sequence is TGTGCCAGCAGTCAAGGACTAGCGACGCACGAGCAGTACTTC.

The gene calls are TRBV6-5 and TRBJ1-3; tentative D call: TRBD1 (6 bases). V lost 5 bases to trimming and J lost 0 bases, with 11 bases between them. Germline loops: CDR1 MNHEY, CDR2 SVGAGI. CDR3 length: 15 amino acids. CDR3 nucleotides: TGTGCCAGCAGTATAGGGGGGATCTCTGGAAACACCATATATTTT. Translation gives CASSIGGISGNTIYF.

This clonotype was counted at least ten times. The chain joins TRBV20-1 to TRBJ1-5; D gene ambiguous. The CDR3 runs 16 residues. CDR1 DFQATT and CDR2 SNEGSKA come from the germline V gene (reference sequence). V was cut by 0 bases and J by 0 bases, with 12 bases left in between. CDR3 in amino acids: CSARERWGDSNQPQHF. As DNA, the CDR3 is TGCAGTGCTAGAGAGAGGTGGGGTGATAGCAATCAGCCCCAGCATTTT.